The rows below give T cell receptor beta chains drawn from one sample of a study of T-cell reconstitution after alpha-beta-depleted transplantation in children. TCRdb recomputed calls from the PCR reads with MiXCR, one row per CDR3 protein. The sample consists of some 500,000 distinct CDR3 sequences, roughly 18% of them appearing once. The source was PBMCs from the stem cell graft donor, collected from the stem cell graft. The receptor set was obtained from a human donor who donated a stem cell graft to a child with acute lymphoblastic leukemia. CDR3s include the opening cysteine and the closing phenylalanine or tryptophan. A D gene is named only where the DNA matches it firmly. Rows may omit the clone size; those that give it use once, few, many or a size class.

v_call	d_call	clone_size	j_call	cdr3_nt	cdr3_aa
TRBV29-1	TRBD1	few	TRBJ1-2	TGCAGCGTCCGGACAGGGTATAACTATGGCTACACCTTC	CSVRTGYNYGYTF
TRBV5-1	NA	NA	TRBJ2-7	TGCGCCAGCAGCTTGACCGGGACCGAGACCTACGAGCAGTACTTC	CASSLTGTETYEQYF
TRBV20-1	TRBD2	few	TRBJ2-1	TGCAGTGCTAGAGAACTAGCGGGAGGGGTTGAGCAGTTCTTC	CSARELAGGVEQFF
TRBV6-1	NA	NA	TRBJ2-7	TGTGCCAGCAGCCCGGCTCGGACAGCGACCTACGAGCAGTACTTC	CASSPARTATYEQYF
TRBV9	NA	NA	TRBJ2-5	TGTGCCAGCAGGACAGTCCGCCTCGGGAAAAGACGGGAGACCCAGTACTTC	CASRTVRLGKRRETQYF
TRBV14	NA	NA	TRBJ1-1	TGTGCCAGCAGCCAAGACCCGTTCCCTGAAGCTTTCTTT	CASSQDPFPEAFF
TRBV5-5	NA	NA	TRBJ1-2	TGTGCCAGCAGCTTGGGATGGAAAGCTAACTATGGCTACACCTTC	CASSLGWKANYGYTF
TRBV21-1	NA	NA	TRBJ2-1	TGTGCCAGCAGCAAATATCGGAGCGGGAGGTTGGGCGATGAGCAGTTCTTC	CASSKYRSGRLGDEQFF
TRBV7-2	NA	NA	TRBJ2-1	TGTGCCAGCAGCGCTCGCGGGCAGGGGTTCTACAATGAGCAGTTCTTC	CASSARGQGFYNEQFF
TRBV20-1	TRBD2	few	TRBJ2-7	TGCAGTGCTAGACCAGCGGGAGGGAAGTACGAGCAGTACTTC	CSARPAGGKYEQYF
TRBV2	NA	few	TRBJ2-7	TGTGCCAGCAGTGAGGCTTCCATCTCCTACGAGCAGTACTTC	CASSEASISYEQYF
TRBV6-4	NA	few	TRBJ1-1	TGTGCCAGCAGTACGGTCATGAACACTGAAGCTTTCTTT	CASSTVMNTEAFF
TRBV12-3/TRBV12-4	NA	NA	TRBJ2-7	TGTGCCAGCAGTTTATTGGCTACCTACGAGCAGTACTTC	CASSLLATYEQYF
TRBV7-7	NA	once	TRBJ2-2	TGTGCCAGCAGCTTAGCGCGGTGGACCGGGGAGCTGTTTTTT	CASSLARWTGELFF
TRBV7-9	NA	few	TRBJ1-2	TGTGCCAGCAGCTTCACTCGGGATGGCTACACCTTC	CASSFTRDGYTF
TRBV27	TRBD2	many	TRBJ2-1	TGTGCCAGCAGTTCTCTCGGGACTAGCAATTACAATGAGCAGTTCTTC	CASSSLGTSNYNEQFF
TRBV12-3/TRBV12-4	TRBD1	few	TRBJ2-1	TGTGCCAGCACCGGGACAGGGGGCCGTAGGAACAATGAGCAGTTCTTC	CASTGTGGRRNNEQFF
TRBV12-3/TRBV12-4	NA	few	TRBJ1-1	TGTGCCAGCAGCCCCCAGTTGAACACTGAAGCTTTCTTT	CASSPQLNTEAFF
TRBV12-3/TRBV12-4	TRBD2	NA	TRBJ2-5	TGTGCCAGCAGTTGGGGACTAGCGGTTCCTGGGGCCAAGTACTTC	CASSWGLAVPGAKYF
TRBV7-2	NA	NA	TRBJ2-7	TGTGCCAGCAGCTTAGCCGACAGAAATACTTTCTACGAGCAGTACTTC	CASSLADRNTFYEQYF
TRBV6-5	NA	NA	TRBJ2-5	TGTGCCAGCAGTTACTCTGAGACACCGGAGACCCAGTACTTC	CASSYSETPETQYF
TRBV6-4	NA	few	TRBJ1-3	TGTGCCAGCAGAGCCATTTTAGAGGGAGATGCGGGAAACACCATATATTTT	CASRAILEGDAGNTIYF
TRBV27	NA	NA	TRBJ2-1	TGTGCCAGCAGTTTCCGGCCCCCCGGAGGGAACAATGAGCAGTTCTTC	CASSFRPPGGNNEQFF
TRBV5-1	NA	few	TRBJ2-1	TGCGCCAGCAGCTTGGCTCTAGACTATGAGCAGTTCTTC	CASSLALDYEQFF
TRBV4-2	NA	NA	TRBJ2-3	TGTGCCAGCAGCCAAGAAGGGGGAGCCGTTTCCACAGATACGCAGTATTTT	CASSQEGGAVSTDTQYF
TRBV9	NA	NA	TRBJ2-1	TGTGCCAGCAGCCCGCCGGCGGGAACTCATGAGCAGTTCTTC	CASSPPAGTHEQFF
TRBV25-1	NA	few	TRBJ2-2	TGTGCCAGCAGTGATCCCAAGGATGGGTCCCCCAGACCAACCGGGGAGCTGTTTTTT	CASSDPKDGSPRPTGELFF
TRBV19	NA	NA	TRBJ1-1	TGTGCCAGTAGTATAGGGCCGGGGAGTGAAGCTTTCTTT	CASSIGPGSEAFF